This T cell receptor (beta chain) was sequenced for a study of identical twins. A single record per CDR3 protein comes from TCRdb applying MiXCR to the 5' RACE reads. The table includes some 710,000 distinct CDR3 sequences, 5.5% to 6.5% detected once. V was trimmed by 3 bases and J by 0 bases, leaving 12 bases between them. The CDR3 runs 15 residues. The germline gives CDR1 SNHLY, CDR2 FYNNEI. In regard to this clonotype: Lacking the conserved final phenylalanine or tryptophan, this CDR3 likely reflects a read error.

The sequencing sample was made of naive T cells sorted from blood. This receptor was taken from a man in his late teens or twenties in good health. The gene calls are TRBV2 and TRBJ2-7; no firm D call. The CDR3 DNA follows: TGTGCCAGCAGTGATCCCCGGGTGAGCTCCTACGAGCAGTACTAC. Amino acids: CASSDPRVSSYEQYY.